This entry lists 27 T cell receptor beta chains sequenced from one sample in a study of blood T cell repertoires in COVID-19. The table came from immunoSEQ multiplex PCR; TCRdb's copy has only in-frame clones and leaves some out. The profile shows about 88,000 clones, around 90% of them singletons. The sample comprised peripheral blood. Source of these receptors: a male donor with acute or convalescent COVID-19.

The chain links TRBV11-2 to TRBJ2-1, with 9 bases that match TRBD2. The CDR3 spans 15 residues. Germline CDR1 and CDR2: SGHAT and FQNNGV. J was trimmed by 15 bases and V by 4 bases; bases with no gene match: 16. For the CDR3, the DNA is TGTGCCAGCAGCTCCCTAGCGGGGCGAGGGCTGGCGCTGTTCTTC. It yields the protein CASSSLAGRGLALFF.

The V gene is TRBV2, the J gene TRBJ2-1; 9 bases line up with TRBD1. There are 14 residues in the CDR3. The V and J ends lost 11 bases and 2 bases, in that order; junction bases with no gene match: 7. Germline values: CDR1 SNHLY, CDR2 FYNNEI. CDR3 bases: TGTGCCGGCCGACAGGGGGGAGCCTACAATGAGCAGTTCTTC. It encodes CAGRQGGAYNEQFF. Combining the CDR3 with reference TRBV2 and TRBJ2-1 gives the whole variable domain EPEVTQTPSHQVTQMGQEVILRCVPISNHLYFYWYRQILGQKVEFLVSFYNNEISEKSEIFDDQFSVERPDGSNFTLKIRSTKLEDSAMYFCAGRQGGAYNEQFFGPGTRLTVL.

The V and J genes are TRBV14 and TRBJ2-2, with no clear D. There are 13 residues in the CDR3. V gave up 0 bases and J gave up 6 bases, with 5 bases separating them. Germline CDR1 and CDR2: SGHDN and FVKESK. The CDR3 reads CASSQDLAGELFF. The CDR3 nucleotides read TGTGCCAGCAGCCAAGATCTAGCCGGGGAGCTGTTTTTT.

This chain links TRBV27 with TRBJ1-4, with D tentatively TRBD1 (5 bases). The CDR3 totals 13 residues. Per the germline V gene, CDR1 is MNHEY and CDR2 is SMNVEV (reference sequence). The V gene lost 3 bases and the J gene lost 7 bases, with 9 bases spanning the gap. The CDR3 protein is CASSFLGGEKLFF. The DNA of the CDR3 is TGTGCCAGCAGTTTCCTCGGGGGTGAAAAACTGTTTTTT.

This chain joins TRBV28 and TRBJ1-4; TRBD1 agrees at 9 bases. Trimming cost V 6 bases and J 4 bases; bases outside gene matches: 6. This CDR3 has 15 residues. Germline assignment: CDR1 MDHEN and CDR2 SYDVKM. The CDR3 DNA reads as TGTGCCAGCAGCCCACAGGGGGCGGGTAATGAAAAACTGTTTTTT. Its translation: CASSPQGAGNEKLFF.

This sequence joins TRBV5-1 and TRBJ1-1, with D perhaps TRBD1 (5 bases). This CDR3 is built from 14 residues. Germline V gives CDR1 SGHRS, CDR2 YFSETQ. The V gene lost 1 base and the J gene lost 2 bases, with 9 bases spanning the gap. CDR3 in amino acids: CASSLRQGNTEAFF. In DNA, the CDR3 is TGCGCCAGCAGCTTGCGGCAGGGTAACACTGAAGCTTTCTTT.

This clone was observed a few times. The chain carries TRBV6-5 and TRBJ1-1; 7 positions match TRBD1. This CDR3 comprises 11 residues. The junction had 5 bases not matched to a gene; V was cut back by 5 bases and J by 11 bases. Looked up from germline, CDR1 is MNHEY and CDR2 is SVGAGI. The CDR3 DNA reads TGTGCCAGCAGTATGGGGACAGTTGCTTTCTTT. This gives the protein CASSMGTVAFF.

Only one count was recorded for this clone. V and J are TRBV5-1 and TRBJ1-1; tentatively, D is TRBD1 (6 bases). The CDR3 loop spans 13 amino acids. Trimming removed 0 bases from V and 7 bases from J, with 10 bases in between. Germline V lookup: CDR1 SGHRS, CDR2 YFSETQ. DNA of the CDR3: TGCGCCAGCAGCTTGGACAGGGCTTATGAAGCTTTCTTT. It encodes CASSLDRAYEAFF.

V is TRBV27 and J is TRBJ1-6; D is undetermined. This CDR3 spans 14 amino acids. Trimming took off 5 bases at V and 8 bases at J, with 13 bases between the two ends. Germline CDR1 reads MNHEY; CDR2 reads SMNVEV (reference sequence). CDR3 sequence: CASSRREGDSPLHF. CDR3 DNA: TGTGCCAGCAGTCGACGGGAGGGTGATTCACCCCTCCACTTT.

V is TRBV9 and J is TRBJ1-2; possibly TRBD1 for D (6 bases). V dropped 3 bases and J dropped 0 bases, with 9 bases sitting between them. Germline CDR1 SGDLS, CDR2 YYNGEE. The CDR3 length is 14 residues. The CDR3 DNA reads as TGTGCCAGCAGCGGACAGGCCCCTAACTATGGCTACACCTTC. This codes for CASSGQAPNYGYTF.

The V gene is TRBV24-1, the J gene TRBJ1-4; TRBD1 aligns across 7 bases. The CDR3 length is 12 residues. Germline values: CDR1 KGHDR, CDR2 SFDVKD. V gave up 7 bases and J gave up 7 bases; unmatched junction bases: 2. The CDR3 DNA reads as TGTGCCACCAGCGGGGACAGTGAAAAACTGTTTTTT. It translates to CATSGDSEKLFF.

The rearrangement uses TRBV5-6 and TRBJ1-3; D perhaps matches TRBD1 (5 bases). Per germline, CDR1 SGHDT and CDR2 YYEEEE. Trimming left V 3 bases short and J 3 bases short, with 16 bases between. The CDR3 covers 16 residues. The CDR3, as DNA: TGTGCCAGCAGCTCCGCCTCCGGGGGAGGTGGAAACACCATATATTTT. Amino acid sequence: CASSSASGGGGNTIYF.

The V gene is TRBV7-8, the J gene TRBJ1-6; TRBD1 might be the D (5 bases). This CDR3 contains 14 residues. V dropped 4 bases and J dropped 9 bases, with 13 bases sitting between them. Germline V gene data show CDR1 as SGHVS and CDR2 as FQNEAQ. The CDR3 region is CASSWEGQGSPLHF. Here the CDR3 DNA reads TGTGCCAGCAGCTGGGAGGGTCAGGGTTCACCCCTCCACTTT.

The chain has TRBV13 and TRBJ1-3; TRBD1 matches at 8 bases. The length of the CDR3 is 17 residues. Germline lookup yields CDR1 PRHDT and CDR2 FYEKMQ (reference sequence). The junction had 11 bases not matched to a gene; V was cut back by 5 bases and J by 2 bases. CDR3 DNA: TGTGCCAGCAGCCTCAACGCAGGGGGCATCACTGGAAACACCATATATTTT. Residues: CASSLNAGGITGNTIYF.

This clone was seen a few times. The chain uses TRBV5-6 and TRBJ2-5, with a weak D call TRBD2 (5 bases). V was pared by 0 bases and J by 10 bases, with 7 bases between. The CDR3 is 11 residues long. The germline V gene has CDR1 SGHDT and CDR2 YYEEEE. The CDR3 nucleotides read TGTGCCAGCAGCTTGGACGCGGGCCAGTACTTC. Translating it yields CASSLDAGQYF.

The chain is built from TRBV7-2 and TRBJ2-2, with TRBD2 matching 9 bases. Trimming took 4 bases from V and 3 from J; bases not matched to a gene: 6. The CDR3 length is 16 residues. Germline V lookup: CDR1 SGHTA, CDR2 FQGNSA. The CDR3 sequence: CASSSRQRGDTGELFF. CDR3 sequence (DNA): TGTGCCAGCAGCTCCCGCCAGCGGGGGGACACCGGGGAGCTGTTTTTT.

The CDR3 sequence is CASNRAVSNQPQHF. CDR3 sequence (DNA): TGTGCCAGCAACAGAGCTGTTAGCAATCAGCCCCAGCATTTT. The rearrangement joins TRBV2 to TRBJ1-5; D is unresolved. Germline V CDR1 and CDR2: SNHLY, FYNNEI. The CDR3 contains 14 residues. Between the trimmed V and J ends, which lost 7 bases and 0 bases, there was a span of 10 bases.

V and J are TRBV5-6 and TRBJ1-2; 10 bases fit TRBD1. Germline loops: CDR1 SGHDT, CDR2 YYEEEE. This CDR3 comprises 15 residues. Losses at the gene ends were 2 bases for V and 7 bases for J; bases not matched to a gene: 8. The CDR3 loop is CASSFRDRGILGYTF. The CDR3 bases are TGTGCCAGCAGCTTTCGGGACAGGGGTATTCTTGGCTACACCTTC. The entire variable domain, with the rest obtained from reference TRBV5-6 and TRBJ1-2, is as follows: DAGVTQSPTHLIKTRGQQVTLRCSPKSGHDTVSWYQQALGQGPQFIFQYYEEEERQRGNFPDRFSGHQFPNYSSELNVNALLLGDSALYLCASSFRDRGILGYTFGSGTRLTVV.

The rearrangement joins TRBV28 to TRBJ1-1, with D possibly TRBD1 on 5 matching bases. CDR1 is MDHEN, CDR2 SYDVKM, per germline. The CDR3 covers 14 residues. V was cut by 1 base and J by 10 bases, with 16 bases left in between. CDR3 in amino acids: CASSLSLTSGGAFF. CDR3 nucleotide sequence: TGTGCCAGCAGTTTATCCCTGACCAGCGGGGGAGCTTTCTTT.

This clone was recorded only once. V and J are TRBV6-6 and TRBJ1-6; 9 bases match TRBD1. The CDR3 loop spans 14 amino acids. CDR1 and CDR2 (germline): MNHNY, SVGAGI (reference sequence). V gave up 7 bases and J gave up 9 bases; unmatched junction bases: 7. CDR3 DNA: TGTGCCAGCATATCCGGACAGGGGATTTCACCCCTCCACTTT. Protein sequence: CASISGQGISPLHF.

The gene calls are TRBV19 and TRBJ2-5; TRBD1 matches 12 bases. Germline-derived CDR1 and CDR2 are LNHDA and SQIVND (reference sequence). CDR3 length: 14 amino acids. The V segment lost 5 bases and the J segment 5 bases; nucleotides outside the gene matches: 3. This CDR3 is CASSGTGGAETQYF. CDR3 nucleotide sequence: TGTGCCAGTAGTGGGACAGGGGGCGCGGAGACCCAGTACTTC.

V and J are TRBV14 and TRBJ2-2; D remains unclear. V lost 1 base and J lost 0, with 9 bases in between. This CDR3 region has 16 residues. CDR1 and CDR2 (germline): SGHDN, FVKESK. The CDR3 sequence is CASSQVLPPNTGELFF. The CDR3 DNA sequence: TGTGCCAGCAGCCAAGTACTGCCACCGAACACCGGGGAGCTGTTTTTT. Using reference TRBV14 and TRBJ2-2 for the parts outside the CDR3, the full variable domain is EAGVTQFPSHSVIEKGQTVTLRCDPISGHDNLYWYRRVMGKEIKFLLHFVKESKQDESGMPNNRFLAERTGGTYSTLKVQPAELEDSGVYFCASSQVLPPNTGELFFGEGSRLTVL.

The chain has TRBV11-2 and TRBJ2-3, with a tentative D call TRBD2 (6 bases). Trimming pared 5 bases from V and 5 bases from J, leaving 14 bases between. This CDR3 is 14 amino acids long. The germline gives CDR1 SGHAT, CDR2 FQNNGV. In nucleotides, the CDR3 is TGTGCCAGCAGCGCTTCCATCGGGGGAGATACGCAGTATTTT. As protein: CASSASIGGDTQYF.

V usage is TRBV7-2 and J usage is TRBJ2-3; 11 positions agree with TRBD2. Trimming removed 4 bases from V and 0 bases from J; junction bases left unmatched: 3. Germline V lookup: CDR1 SGHTA, CDR2 FQGNSA. The CDR3 is 16 residues long. CDR3 bases: TGTGCCAGCAGCTCGTTAGCGGGGGGGAGCACAGATACGCAGTATTTT. Its protein product is CASSSLAGGSTDTQYF.

The chain links TRBV29-1 to TRBJ2-2; D is perhaps TRBD1 (5 bases). This CDR3 is 13 amino acids long. Germline-derived CDR1 and CDR2 are SQVTM and ANQGSEA. V was cut by 7 bases and J by 1 base, with 10 bases left in between. The DNA of the CDR3 is TGCAGCGGAGGTCAGGGGAACACCGGGGAGCTGTTTTTT. It codes for CSGGQGNTGELFF.

The chain has TRBV5-8 and TRBJ1-6; D not resolved. Trimming removed 0 bases from V and 1 base from J, with 14 bases in between. The CDR3 has 18 amino acids. Germline V gene lookup returns CDR1 SGHTS and CDR2 YDEGEE. The DNA for the CDR3 is TGTGCCAGCAGCTTGGTAGGCGGGAAGAGTTCCTATAATTCACCCCTCCACTTT. Amino acids: CASSLVGGKSSYNSPLHF.

In nucleotides, the CDR3 is TGCAGTGCTAGTTGGGGGACAGGGGATGGCTACACCTTC. It codes for CSASWGTGDGYTF. This chain joins TRBV20-1 and TRBJ1-2, with 10 nucleotides matching TRBD1. CDR3 length equals 13 residues. Unmatched junction bases numbered 4, after V lost 3 bases and J lost 6 bases. Germline-derived CDR1 and CDR2 are DFQATT and SNEGSKA (reference sequence).